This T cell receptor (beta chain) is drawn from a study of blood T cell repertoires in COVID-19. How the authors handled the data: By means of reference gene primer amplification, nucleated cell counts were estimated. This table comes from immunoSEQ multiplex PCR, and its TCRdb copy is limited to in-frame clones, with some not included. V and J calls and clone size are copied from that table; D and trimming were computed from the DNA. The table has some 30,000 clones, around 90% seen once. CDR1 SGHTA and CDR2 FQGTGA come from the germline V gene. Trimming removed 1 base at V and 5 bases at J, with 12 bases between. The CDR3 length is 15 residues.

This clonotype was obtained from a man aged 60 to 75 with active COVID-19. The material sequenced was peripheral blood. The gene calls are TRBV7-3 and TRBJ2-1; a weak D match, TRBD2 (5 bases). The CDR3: CASSLKGGGDNEQFF. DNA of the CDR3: TGTGCCAGCAGCTTAAAAGGAGGAGGAGACAATGAGCAGTTCTTC.